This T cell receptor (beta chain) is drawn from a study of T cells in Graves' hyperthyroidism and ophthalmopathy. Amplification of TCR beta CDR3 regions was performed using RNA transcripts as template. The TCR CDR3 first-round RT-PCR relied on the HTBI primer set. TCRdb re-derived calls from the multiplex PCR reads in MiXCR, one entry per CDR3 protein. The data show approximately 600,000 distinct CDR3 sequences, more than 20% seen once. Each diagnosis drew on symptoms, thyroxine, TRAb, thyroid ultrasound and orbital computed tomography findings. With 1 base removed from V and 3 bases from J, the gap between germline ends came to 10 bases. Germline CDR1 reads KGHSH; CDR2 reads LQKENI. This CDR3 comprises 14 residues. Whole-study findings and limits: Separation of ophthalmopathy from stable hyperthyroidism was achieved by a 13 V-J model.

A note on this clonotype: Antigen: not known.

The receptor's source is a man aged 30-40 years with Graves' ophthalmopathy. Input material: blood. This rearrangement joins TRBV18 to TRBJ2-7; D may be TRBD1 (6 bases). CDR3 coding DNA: TGTGCCAGCTCACCACGGGGGCTCCACTACGAGCAGTACTTC. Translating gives CASSPRGLHYEQYF.